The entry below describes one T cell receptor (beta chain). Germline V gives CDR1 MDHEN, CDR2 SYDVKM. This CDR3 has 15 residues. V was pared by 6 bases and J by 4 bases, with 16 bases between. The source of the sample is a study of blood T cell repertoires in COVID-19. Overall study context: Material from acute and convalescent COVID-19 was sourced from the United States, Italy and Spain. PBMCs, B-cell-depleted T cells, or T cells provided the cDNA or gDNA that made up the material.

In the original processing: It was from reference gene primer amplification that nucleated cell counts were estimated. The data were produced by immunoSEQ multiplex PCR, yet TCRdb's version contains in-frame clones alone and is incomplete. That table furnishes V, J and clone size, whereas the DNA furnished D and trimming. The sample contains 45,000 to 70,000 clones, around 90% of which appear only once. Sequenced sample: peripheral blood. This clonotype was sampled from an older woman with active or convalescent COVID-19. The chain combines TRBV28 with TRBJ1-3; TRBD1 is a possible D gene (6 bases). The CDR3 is CASSPTGLGGNTIYF. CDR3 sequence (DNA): TGTGCCAGCAGCCCCACAGGGTTAGGCGGAAACACCATATATTTT. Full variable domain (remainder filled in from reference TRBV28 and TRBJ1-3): DVKVTQSSRYLVKRTGEKVFLECVQDMDHENMFWYRQDPGLGLRLIYFSYDVKMKEKGDIPEGYSVSREKKERFSLILESASTNQTSMYLCASSPTGLGGNTIYFGEGSWLTVV.